This T cell receptor (beta chain) is from a study of vaccination and CD4 T cells after COVID-19. Per the germline V gene, CDR1 is SGHTA and CDR2 is FQGTGA. The CDR3 sequence is 16 residues long. V lost 8 bases and J 2 bases, leaving 19 bases between the germline ends. Broader study findings: Median SARS-CoV-2-reactive clonotype numbers went up from approximately 21 to 40, but not significantly. Sampling was limited to relatively few convalescent patients, with no early post-infection timepoints studied.

With the Oncomine TCR Beta short-read assay, DNA from cultured CD4+ T cells was sequenced. Each CDR3 protein is one row after TCRdb ran MiXCR on the PCR reads. The sample contains about 15,000 distinct CDR3 sequences, around 52% of which appear only once. A remark on this clonotype: Its antigen is as yet unknown.

Treatment specified: approximately nine-day PBMC culture with coronavirus spike peptide pools or control peptides (ViraFEST assay). Dates of positive PCR ran from March to December 2020, before US Alpha, Beta and Delta variants. With about 10 ug/ml peptide pools and around 9.6 IU/ml IL-2, PBMCs were cultured at some 2 million per well. The chain couples TRBV7-3 to TRBJ1-5; D call uncertain. The sequenced material came from CD4+ T cells from blood, cultured in vitro. This clonotype originated in a human donor who had recovered from COVID-19. CDR3 nucleotide sequence: TGTGCCAGCCCACACCTTGGTGGGTTTCGCAATCAGCCCCAGCATTTT. Its protein is CASPHLGGFRNQPQHF.